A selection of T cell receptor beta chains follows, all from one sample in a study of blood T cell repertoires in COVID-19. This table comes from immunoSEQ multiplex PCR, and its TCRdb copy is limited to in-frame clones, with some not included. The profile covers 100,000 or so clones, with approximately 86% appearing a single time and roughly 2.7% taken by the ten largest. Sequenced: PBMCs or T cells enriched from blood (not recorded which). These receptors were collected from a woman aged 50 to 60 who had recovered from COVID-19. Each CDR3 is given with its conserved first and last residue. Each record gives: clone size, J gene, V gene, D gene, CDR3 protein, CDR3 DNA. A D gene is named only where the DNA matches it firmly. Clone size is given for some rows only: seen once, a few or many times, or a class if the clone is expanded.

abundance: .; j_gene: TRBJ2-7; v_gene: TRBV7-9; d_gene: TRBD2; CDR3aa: CASSLGAGGGAEQYF; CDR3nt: TGTGCCAGCAGCTTGGGAGCGGGAGGAGGGGCCGAGCAGTACTTC
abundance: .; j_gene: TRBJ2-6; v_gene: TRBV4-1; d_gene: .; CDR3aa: CASSLLTTAGANVLTF; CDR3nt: TGCGCCAGCAGCCTGCTAACGACAGCTGGGGCCAACGTCCTGACTTTC
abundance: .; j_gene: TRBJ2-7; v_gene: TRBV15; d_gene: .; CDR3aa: CATSRDASDEQYF; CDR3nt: TGTGCCACCAGCAGAGATGCGAGTGACGAGCAGTACTTC
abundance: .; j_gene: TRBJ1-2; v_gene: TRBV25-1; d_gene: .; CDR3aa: CASSEYSGSNYGYTF; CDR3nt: TGTGCCAGCAGTGAATACTCAGGTTCTAACTATGGCTACACCTTC
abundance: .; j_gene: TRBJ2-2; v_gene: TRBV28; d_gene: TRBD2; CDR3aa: CASSSPVASGGAAGELFF; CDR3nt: TGTGCCAGCAGTTCCCCGGTAGCTAGCGGGGGGGCCGCCGGGGAGCTGTTTTTT
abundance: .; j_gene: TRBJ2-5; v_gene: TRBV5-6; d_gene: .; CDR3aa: CASSSQGGQETQYF; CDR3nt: TGTGCCAGCAGCTCTCAGGGGGGCCAAGAGACCCAGTACTTC
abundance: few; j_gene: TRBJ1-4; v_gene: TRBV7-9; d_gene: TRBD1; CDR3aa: CASSLAGGEAKLFF; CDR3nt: TGTGCCAGCAGCTTAGCAGGGGGCGAAGCAAAACTGTTTTTT
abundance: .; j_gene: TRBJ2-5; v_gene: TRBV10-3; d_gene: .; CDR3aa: CASRPGEQETQYF; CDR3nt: TGTGCCTCACGCCCAGGGGAACAAGAGACCCAGTACTTC
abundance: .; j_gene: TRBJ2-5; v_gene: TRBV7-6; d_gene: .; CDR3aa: CASSPRTGTQETQYF; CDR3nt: TGTGCCAGCAGCCCGCGGACGGGGACTCAAGAGACCCAGTACTTC
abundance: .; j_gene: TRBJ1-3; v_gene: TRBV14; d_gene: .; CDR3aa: CASSHDITANSGNTIYF; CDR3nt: TGTGCCAGCAGCCATGACATTACAGCAAACTCTGGAAACACCATATATTTT
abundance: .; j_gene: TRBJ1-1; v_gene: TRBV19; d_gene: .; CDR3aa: CASSPQGGLNTEAFF; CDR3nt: TGTGCCAGTAGTCCCCAGGGAGGGCTGAACACTGAAGCTTTCTTT
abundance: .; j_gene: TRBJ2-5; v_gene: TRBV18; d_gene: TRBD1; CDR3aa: CASSFQTGEETQYF; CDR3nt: TGTGCCAGCTCATTTCAGACAGGGGAAGAGACCCAGTACTTC
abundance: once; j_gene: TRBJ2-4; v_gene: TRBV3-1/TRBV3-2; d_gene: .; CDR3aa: CASSQASKNIQYF; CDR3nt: TGTGCCAGCAGCCAAGCATCCAAAAACATTCAGTACTTC
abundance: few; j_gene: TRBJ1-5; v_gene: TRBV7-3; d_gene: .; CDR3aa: CASSLTDSSPQHF; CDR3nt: TGTGCCAGCAGCTTAACGGACAGTTCGCCCCAGCATTTT
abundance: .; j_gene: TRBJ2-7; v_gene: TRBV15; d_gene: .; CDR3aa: CATSKVAAGYEQYF; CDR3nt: TGTGCCACCAGTAAGGTAGCGGCTGGCTACGAGCAGTACTTC
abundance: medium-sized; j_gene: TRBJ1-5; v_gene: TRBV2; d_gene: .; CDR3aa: CASSEAGQTQPQHF; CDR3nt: TGTGCCAGCAGTGAGGCAGGACAGACTCAGCCCCAGCATTTT
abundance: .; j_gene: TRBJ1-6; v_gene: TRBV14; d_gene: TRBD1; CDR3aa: CASSARTGALNSPLHF; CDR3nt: TGTGCCAGCAGCGCCCGGACAGGGGCGCTAAATTCACCCCTCCACTTT
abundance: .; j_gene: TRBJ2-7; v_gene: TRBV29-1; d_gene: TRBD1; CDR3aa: CSVRGVTGGTSEQYF; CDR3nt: TGCAGCGTCCGAGGTGTTACAGGGGGAACTAGCGAGCAGTACTTC
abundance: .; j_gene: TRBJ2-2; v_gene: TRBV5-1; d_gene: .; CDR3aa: CASKLSGSDTGELFF; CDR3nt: TGCGCCAGCAAATTGTCGGGATCGGACACCGGGGAGCTGTTTTTT
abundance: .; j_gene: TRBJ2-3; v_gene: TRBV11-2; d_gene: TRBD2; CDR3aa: CASSAVAGGGDTQYF; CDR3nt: TGTGCCAGCAGCGCCGTAGCGGGGGGTGGAGATACGCAGTATTTT
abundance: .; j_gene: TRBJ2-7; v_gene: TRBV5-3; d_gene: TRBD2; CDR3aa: CARSGSGGSSYEQYF; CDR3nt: TGTGCCAGAAGCGGGAGCGGGGGAAGCTCCTACGAGCAGTACTTC
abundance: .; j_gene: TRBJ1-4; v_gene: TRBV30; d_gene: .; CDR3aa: CAWSVNRVREKLFF; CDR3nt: TGTGCCTGGAGTGTAAACAGGGTGCGTGAAAAACTGTTTTTT
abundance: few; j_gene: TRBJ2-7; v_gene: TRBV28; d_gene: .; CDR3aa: CASSRGYEQYF; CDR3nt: TGTGCCAGCAGCCGGGGCTACGAGCAGTACTTC
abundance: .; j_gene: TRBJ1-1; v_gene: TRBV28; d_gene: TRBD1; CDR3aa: CASRRQGTNTEAFF; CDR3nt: TGTGCCAGCAGGCGACAGGGGACTAACACTGAAGCTTTCTTT
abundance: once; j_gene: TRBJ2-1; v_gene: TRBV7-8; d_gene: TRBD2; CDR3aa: CASSQRLAGVNEQFF; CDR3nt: TGTGCCAGCAGCCAACGACTAGCGGGAGTCAATGAGCAGTTCTTC
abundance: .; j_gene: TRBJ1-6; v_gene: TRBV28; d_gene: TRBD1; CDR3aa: CASSPLGQGNSPLHF; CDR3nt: TGTGCCAGCAGCCCGCTGGGACAGGGCAATTCACCCCTCCACTTT
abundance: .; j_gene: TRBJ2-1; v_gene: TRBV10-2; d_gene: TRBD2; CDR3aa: CASQEGTSGYNEQFF; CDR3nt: TGCGCCAGCCAGGAGGGGACTAGCGGCTACAATGAGCAGTTCTTC
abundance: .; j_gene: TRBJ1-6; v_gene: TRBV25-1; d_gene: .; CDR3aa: CASSDSNSPLHF; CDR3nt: TGTGCCAGCAGTGACAGTAATTCACCCCTCCACTTT
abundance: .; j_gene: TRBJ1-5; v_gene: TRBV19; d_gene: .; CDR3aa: CASSIGRDYSNQPQHF; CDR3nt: TGTGCCAGTAGTATAGGTCGGGATTATAGCAATCAGCCCCAGCATTTT
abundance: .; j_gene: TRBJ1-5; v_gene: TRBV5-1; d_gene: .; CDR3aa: CASSPGYTGTLSNQPQHF; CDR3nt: TGCGCCAGCAGCCCCGGCTACACAGGGACGCTAAGCAATCAGCCCCAGCATTTT
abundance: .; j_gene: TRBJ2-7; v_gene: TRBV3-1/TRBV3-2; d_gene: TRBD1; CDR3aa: CASSQAGQGASYEQYF; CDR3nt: TGTGCCAGCAGCCAAGCGGGACAGGGGGCTTCCTACGAGCAGTACTTC
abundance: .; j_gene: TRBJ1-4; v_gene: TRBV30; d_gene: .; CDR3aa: CAWSVRRAEAKKLFF; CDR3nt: TGTGCCTGGAGTGTAAGGAGGGCAGAGGCCAAAAAACTGTTTTTT
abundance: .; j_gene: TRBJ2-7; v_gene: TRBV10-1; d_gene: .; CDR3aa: CASSESVGRNYEQYF; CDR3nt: TGCGCCAGCAGTGAGTCAGTGGGGAGGAACTACGAGCAGTACTTC
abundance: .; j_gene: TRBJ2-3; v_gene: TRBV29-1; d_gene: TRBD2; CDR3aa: CSAAGTSGFTDTQYF; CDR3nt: TGCAGCGCCGCCGGGACTAGCGGGTTCACAGATACGCAGTATTTT
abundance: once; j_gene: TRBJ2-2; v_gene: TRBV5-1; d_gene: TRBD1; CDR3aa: CASITGTGGTGELFF; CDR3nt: TGCGCCAGCATAACCGGGACAGGGGGTACCGGGGAGCTGTTTTTT
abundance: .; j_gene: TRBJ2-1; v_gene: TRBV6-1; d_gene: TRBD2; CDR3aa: CASSEEIGASGSYNEQFF; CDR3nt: TGTGCCAGCAGTGAAGAAATAGGAGCCAGCGGGAGTTACAATGAGCAGTTCTTC
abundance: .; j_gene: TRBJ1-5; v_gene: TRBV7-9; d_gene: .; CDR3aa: CASSLGSYQPQHF; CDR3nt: TGTGCCAGCAGCTTAGGCAGTTACCAGCCCCAGCATTTT
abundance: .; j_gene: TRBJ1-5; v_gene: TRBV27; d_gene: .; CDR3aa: CASREQGWSGQPQHF; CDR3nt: TGTGCCAGCAGGGAACAGGGATGGTCGGGTCAGCCCCAGCATTTT
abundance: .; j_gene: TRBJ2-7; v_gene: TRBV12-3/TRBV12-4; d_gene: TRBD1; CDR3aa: CASSRTGSYEQYF; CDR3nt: TGTGCCAGCAGTAGGACAGGGTCGTACGAGCAGTACTTC
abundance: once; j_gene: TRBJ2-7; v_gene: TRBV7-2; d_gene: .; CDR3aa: CASSLAVLRSHREQYF; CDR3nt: TGTGCCAGCAGCTTAGCCGTTCTGAGGTCACACCGAGAGCAGTACTTC
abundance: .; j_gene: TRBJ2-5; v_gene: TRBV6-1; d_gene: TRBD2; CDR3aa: CASSEGTSGRARETQYF; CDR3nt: TGTGCCAGCAGTGAAGGGACTAGCGGGAGGGCCCGGGAGACCCAGTACTTC
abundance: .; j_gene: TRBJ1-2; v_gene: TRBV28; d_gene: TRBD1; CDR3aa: CASSRTGPNYGYTF; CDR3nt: TGTGCCAGCAGCCGGACAGGACCTAACTATGGCTACACCTTC
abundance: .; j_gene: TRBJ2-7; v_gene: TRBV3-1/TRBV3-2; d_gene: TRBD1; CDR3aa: CASRGTVTYEQYF; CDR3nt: TGTGCCAGCAGGGGGACAGTCACCTACGAGCAGTACTTC
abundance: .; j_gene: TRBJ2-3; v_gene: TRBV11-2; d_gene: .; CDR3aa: CACEADLMDTQYF; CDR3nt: TGTGCCTGCGAGGCGGATTTAATGGATACGCAGTATTTT
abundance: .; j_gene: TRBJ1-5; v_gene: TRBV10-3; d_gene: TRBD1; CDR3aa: CAISESRQGAGSNQPQHF; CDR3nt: TGTGCCATCAGTGAGTCGCGACAGGGGGCTGGAAGCAATCAGCCCCAGCATTTT
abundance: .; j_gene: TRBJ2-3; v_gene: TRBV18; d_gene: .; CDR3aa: CASSPRYAGSTDTQYF; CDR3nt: TGTGCCAGCTCACCAAGGTATGCGGGAAGCACAGATACGCAGTATTTT
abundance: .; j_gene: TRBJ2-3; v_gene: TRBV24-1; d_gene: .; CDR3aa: CATSDLLPGTDTQYF; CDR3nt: TGTGCCACCAGTGATTTGCTCCCCGGCACAGATACGCAGTATTTT
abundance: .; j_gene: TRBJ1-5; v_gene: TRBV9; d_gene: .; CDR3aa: CAGSVAVGGQPQHF; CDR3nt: TGTGCCGGCAGCGTAGCCGTGGGAGGTCAGCCCCAGCATTTT
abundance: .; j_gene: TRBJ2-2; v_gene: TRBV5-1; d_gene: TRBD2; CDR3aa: CASSLVASGAIRNTGELFF; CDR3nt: TGCGCCAGCAGCTTGGTAGCTAGCGGGGCCATAAGGAACACCGGGGAGCTGTTTTTT
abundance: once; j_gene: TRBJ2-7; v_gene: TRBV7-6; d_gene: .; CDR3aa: CASSLGGDLRMYEQYF; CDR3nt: TGTGCCAGCAGCTTAGGTGGGGACTTGCGGATGTACGAGCAGTACTTC
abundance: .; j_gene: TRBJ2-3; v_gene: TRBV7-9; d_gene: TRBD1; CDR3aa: CASTPDRGAADTQYF; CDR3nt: TGTGCCAGCACCCCGGACAGGGGAGCTGCAGATACGCAGTATTTT
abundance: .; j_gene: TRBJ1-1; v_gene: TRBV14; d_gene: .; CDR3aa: CASSPQAGNTEAFF; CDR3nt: TGTGCCAGCAGCCCACAGGCAGGGAACACTGAAGCTTTCTTT
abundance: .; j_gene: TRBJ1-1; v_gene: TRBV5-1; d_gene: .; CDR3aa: CASSFRDKNTEAFF; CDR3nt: TGCGCCAGCAGCTTCAGGGACAAGAACACTGAAGCTTTCTTT
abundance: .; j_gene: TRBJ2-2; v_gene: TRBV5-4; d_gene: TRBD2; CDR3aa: CASSGSGRATGELFF; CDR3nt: TGTGCCAGCAGCGGGAGCGGGAGGGCCACCGGGGAGCTGTTTTTT
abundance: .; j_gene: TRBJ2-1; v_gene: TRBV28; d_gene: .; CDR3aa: CASSRRSYNEQFF; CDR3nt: TGTGCCAGCAGTCGTCGCTCCTACAATGAGCAGTTCTTC